Given below is one TCR beta chain in context. One end of the junction varies from germline; a read error may be responsible. Via MiXCR, TCRdb re-called the PCR reads, giving one row per CDR3 protein. The sample contains around 20,000 distinct CDR3 sequences, 46% of which appear only once. The sample belongs to a study of CD4 and CD8 cells across lung adenocarcinoma regions. This CDR3 spans 14 amino acids. The V gene's germline CDR1 is WSHSY and CDR2 SAAADI. This sequence joins TRBV10-2 and TRBJ2-4; maybe TRBD1 (6 bases). Specimen: CD4+ T cells from the margin of a lung tumor. The sequence was collected from a male donor with lung adenocarcinoma. The CD4 and CD8 labels of this study may be unreliable. The CDR3 DNA is TGCGGCGGCACGGGGCTGGGGGCCAAAAACACTCAGTACTTC. It encodes CGGTGLGAKNTQYF.